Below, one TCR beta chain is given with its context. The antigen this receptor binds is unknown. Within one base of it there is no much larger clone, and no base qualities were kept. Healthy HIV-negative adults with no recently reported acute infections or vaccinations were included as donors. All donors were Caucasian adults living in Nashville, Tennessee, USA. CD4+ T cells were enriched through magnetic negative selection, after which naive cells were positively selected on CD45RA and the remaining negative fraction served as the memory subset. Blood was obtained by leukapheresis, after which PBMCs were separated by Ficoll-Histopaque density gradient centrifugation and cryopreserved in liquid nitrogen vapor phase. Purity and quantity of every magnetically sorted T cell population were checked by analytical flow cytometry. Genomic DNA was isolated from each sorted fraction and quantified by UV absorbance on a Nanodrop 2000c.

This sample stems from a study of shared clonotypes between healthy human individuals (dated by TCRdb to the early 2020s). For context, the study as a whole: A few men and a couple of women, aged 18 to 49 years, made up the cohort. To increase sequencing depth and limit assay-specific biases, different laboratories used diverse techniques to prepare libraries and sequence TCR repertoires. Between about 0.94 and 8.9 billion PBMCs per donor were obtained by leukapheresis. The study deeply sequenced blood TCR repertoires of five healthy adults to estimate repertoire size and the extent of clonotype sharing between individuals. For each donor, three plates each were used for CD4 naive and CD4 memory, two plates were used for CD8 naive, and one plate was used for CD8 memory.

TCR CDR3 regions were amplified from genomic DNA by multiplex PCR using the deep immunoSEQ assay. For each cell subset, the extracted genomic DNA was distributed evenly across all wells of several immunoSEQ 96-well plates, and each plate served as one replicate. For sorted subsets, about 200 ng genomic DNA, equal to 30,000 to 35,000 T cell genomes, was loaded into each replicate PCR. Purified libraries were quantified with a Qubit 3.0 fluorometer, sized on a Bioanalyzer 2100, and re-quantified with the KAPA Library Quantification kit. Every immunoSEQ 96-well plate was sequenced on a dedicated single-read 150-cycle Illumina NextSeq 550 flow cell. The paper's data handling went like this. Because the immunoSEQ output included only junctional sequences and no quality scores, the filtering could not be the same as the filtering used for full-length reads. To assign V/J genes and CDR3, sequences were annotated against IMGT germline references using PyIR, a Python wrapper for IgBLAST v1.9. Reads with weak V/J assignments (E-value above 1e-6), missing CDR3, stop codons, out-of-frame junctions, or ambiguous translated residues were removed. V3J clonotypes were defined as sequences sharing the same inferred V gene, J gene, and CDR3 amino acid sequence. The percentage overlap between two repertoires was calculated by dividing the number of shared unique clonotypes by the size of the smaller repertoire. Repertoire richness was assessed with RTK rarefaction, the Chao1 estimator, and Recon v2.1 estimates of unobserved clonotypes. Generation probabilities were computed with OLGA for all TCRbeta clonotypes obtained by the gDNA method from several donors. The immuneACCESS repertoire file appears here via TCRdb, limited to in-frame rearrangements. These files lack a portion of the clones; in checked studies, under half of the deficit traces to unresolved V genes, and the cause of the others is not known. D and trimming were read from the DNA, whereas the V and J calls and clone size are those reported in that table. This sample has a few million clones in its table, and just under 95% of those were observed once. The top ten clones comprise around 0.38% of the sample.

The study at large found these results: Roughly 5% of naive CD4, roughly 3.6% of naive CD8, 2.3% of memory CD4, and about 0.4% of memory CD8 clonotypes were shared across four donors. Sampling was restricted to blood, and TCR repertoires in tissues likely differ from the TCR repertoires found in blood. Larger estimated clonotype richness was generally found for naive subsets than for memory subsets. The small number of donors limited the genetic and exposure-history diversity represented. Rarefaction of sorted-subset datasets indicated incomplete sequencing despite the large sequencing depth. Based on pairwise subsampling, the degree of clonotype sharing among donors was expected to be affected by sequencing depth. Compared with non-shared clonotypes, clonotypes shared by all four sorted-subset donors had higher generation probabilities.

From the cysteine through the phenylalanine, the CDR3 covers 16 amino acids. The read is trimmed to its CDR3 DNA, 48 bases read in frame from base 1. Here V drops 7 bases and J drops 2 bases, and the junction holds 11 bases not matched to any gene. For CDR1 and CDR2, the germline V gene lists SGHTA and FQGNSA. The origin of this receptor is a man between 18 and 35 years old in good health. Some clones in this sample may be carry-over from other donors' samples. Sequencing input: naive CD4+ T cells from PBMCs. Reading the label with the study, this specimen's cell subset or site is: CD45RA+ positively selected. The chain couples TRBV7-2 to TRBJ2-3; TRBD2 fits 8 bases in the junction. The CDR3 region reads CASTRMAGGITDTQYF. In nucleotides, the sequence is TGTGCCAGCACCCGGATGGCGGGAGGAATCACAGATACGCAGTATTTT.